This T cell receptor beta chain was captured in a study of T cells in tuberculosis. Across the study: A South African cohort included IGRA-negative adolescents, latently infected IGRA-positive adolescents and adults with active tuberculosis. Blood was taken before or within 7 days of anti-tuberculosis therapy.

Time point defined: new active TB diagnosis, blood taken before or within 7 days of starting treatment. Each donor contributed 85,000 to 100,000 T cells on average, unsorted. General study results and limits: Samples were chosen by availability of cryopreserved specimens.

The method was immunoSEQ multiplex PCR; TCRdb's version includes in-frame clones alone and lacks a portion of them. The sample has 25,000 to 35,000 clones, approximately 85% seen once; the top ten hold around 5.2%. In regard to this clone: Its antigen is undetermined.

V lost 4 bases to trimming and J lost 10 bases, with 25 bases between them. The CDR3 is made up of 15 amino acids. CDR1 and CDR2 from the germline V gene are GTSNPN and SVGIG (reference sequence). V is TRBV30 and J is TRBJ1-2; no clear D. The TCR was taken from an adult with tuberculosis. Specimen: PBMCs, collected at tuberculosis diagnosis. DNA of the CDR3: TGTGCCTGGACGTCTAACAGCATGTCGAGTTCTAACTACACCTTC. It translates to CAWTSNSMSSSNYTF.